The TCR beta chain described here comes from a study of blood T cell repertoires in COVID-19. On the study more broadly: Sources were T cells, B-cell-depleted T cells, or PBMCs; the material itself was cDNA or gDNA.

After removal of 1 base from V and 4 bases from J, the junction contained 13 bases not matched to a gene. There are 18 residues in the CDR3. Germline values: CDR1 SEHNR, CDR2 FQNEAQ (reference sequence). The method was immunoSEQ multiplex PCR; TCRdb's version includes in-frame clones alone and lacks a portion of them. Of 150,000 to 160,000 clones in the sample, around nine tenths were seen once. Sequenced sample: peripheral blood. The TCR was taken from a woman in her seventies with acute or convalescent COVID-19. The chain recombines TRBV7-9 with TRBJ2-7, with TRBD2 identical over 10 bases. The CDR3 nucleotides are TGTGCCAGCAGCTTAGATCCCGCCCAGCGGGGGGGCCGGTACGAGCAGTACGTC. Its translation: CASSLDPAQRGGRYEQYV.